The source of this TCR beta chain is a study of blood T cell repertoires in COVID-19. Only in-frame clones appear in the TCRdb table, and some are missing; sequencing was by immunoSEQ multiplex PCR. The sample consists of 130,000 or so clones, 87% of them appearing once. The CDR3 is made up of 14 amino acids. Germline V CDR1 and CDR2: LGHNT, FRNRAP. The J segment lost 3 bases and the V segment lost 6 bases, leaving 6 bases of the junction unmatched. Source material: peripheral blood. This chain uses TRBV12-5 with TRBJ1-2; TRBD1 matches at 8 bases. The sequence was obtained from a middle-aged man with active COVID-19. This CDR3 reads CASGTGGEDYGYTF. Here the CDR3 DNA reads TGTGCTAGTGGAACAGGGGGTGAGGACTATGGCTACACCTTC.